The 3 T cell receptor beta chains reported below all come from one sample, sequenced in a study of T-cell reconstitution after alpha-beta-depleted transplantation in children. Unique molecular identifiers tagged the TCRbeta library. TCRdb used MiXCR to reprocess the PCR reads, holding one entry per CDR3 protein. The table lists more than 550,000 distinct CDR3 sequences, 10% of them singletons. The material was PBMCs from the stem cell graft donor, obtained from the stem cell graft. The receptors derive from a human donor who donated a stem cell graft to a child with acute myeloid leukemia.

This clonotype has only one observation. V usage is TRBV4-3 and J usage is TRBJ2-5; D possibly corresponds to TRBD1 (6 bases). The CDR3 has 18 residues. CDR1 LGHNA and CDR2 YSLEER come from the germline V gene. V dropped 1 base and J dropped 4 bases, with 22 bases sitting between them. Here the CDR3 DNA reads TGCGCCAGCAGCCAAGGAGGAGCGAGGGGGAGAGATGGAGAGACCCAGTACTTC. It yields the protein CASSQGGARGRDGETQYF.

V is TRBV7-9 and J is TRBJ1-5; the match to TRBD1 covers 9 bases. With V trimmed by 7 bases and J by 5 bases, 9 bases remained unmatched. The CDR3 is 15 residues long. CDR1 and CDR2 from the germline V gene are SEHNR and FQNEAQ (reference sequence). The CDR3 reads CASTQGQGMDQPQHF. The CDR3 DNA sequence: TGTGCCAGCACCCAGGGACAGGGAATGGATCAGCCCCAGCATTTT.

The chain employs TRBV30 and TRBJ1-1, with 10 bases fitting TRBD1. The CDR3 sequence is 17 residues long. V trimming: 3 bases; J trimming: 0 bases; junction bases outside the gene matches: 10. Germline lookup yields CDR1 GTSNPN and CDR2 SVGIG (reference sequence). The DNA for the CDR3 is TGTGCCTGGAGCCCTAAGGACAGGGGGGGGGTGAACACTGAAGCTTTCTTT. Translated, it gives CAWSPKDRGGVNTEAFF.